Listed below are T cell receptor beta chains from one sample, sequenced in a study of T cell responses to AZD1222 COVID-19 vaccine. The table came from immunoSEQ multiplex PCR; TCRdb's copy has only in-frame clones and leaves some out. The table lists 88,000 or so clones, roughly 91% of them singletons, with 4% to 5% in the top ten. This sample comprised peripheral blood, obtained 28 days after the second AZD1222 dose. The receptor set was obtained from an adult who received the AZD1222 COVID-19 vaccine. The CDR3 runs from the conserved cysteine through the conserved F or W. D genes are given only for firm matches. Expanded clones are given a class, and other clones once, few, many or no size at all.

D gene,clone size,V gene,J gene,CDR3 DNA,CDR3 protein
NA,NA,TRBV14,TRBJ1-3,TGTGCCAGCAGCGCAGGGATTTCTGGAAACACCATATATTTT,CASSAGISGNTIYF
TRBD1,NA,TRBV29-1,TRBJ2-7,TGCAGCGTGGGACAGTCCTACGAGCAGTACTTC,CSVGQSYEQYF
NA,NA,TRBV12-3/TRBV12-4,TRBJ2-7,TGTGCCAGCAGTTTTGTCTCCTACGAGCAGTACTTC,CASSFVSYEQYF
NA,once,TRBV15,TRBJ1-3,TGTGCCACCAGCGCTCCAGGGGCGTCTGGAAACACCATATATTTT,CATSAPGASGNTIYF
NA,NA,TRBV2,TRBJ1-1,TGTGCCAGCAGTGATCCTTCGGGAGGGAACACTGAAGCTTTCTTT,CASSDPSGGNTEAFF
TRBD2,NA,TRBV7-3,TRBJ2-3,TGTGCCAGCAGCCAAAGCGGGGGAAGCACAGATACGCAGTATTTT,CASSQSGGSTDTQYF
NA,NA,TRBV6-5,TRBJ1-1,TGTGCCAGCAGGCCCCCGGGGCCCCTCGCTGAAGCTTTCTTT,CASRPPGPLAEAFF
TRBD1,NA,TRBV2,TRBJ2-5,TGTGCCAGCAGTTCGGGACAGGGGGCTTGGGAGACCCAGTACTTC,CASSSGQGAWETQYF
NA,NA,TRBV5-1,TRBJ2-2,TGCGCCAGCAGCTTATTAGGGGCCGGGGAGCTGTTTTTT,CASSLLGAGELFF
TRBD2,NA,TRBV7-6,TRBJ2-1,TGTGCCAGCAGCTTAGAGGCTAGCGGGGGATATGAGCAGTTCTTC,CASSLEASGGYEQFF
NA,NA,TRBV5-5,TRBJ2-3,TGTGCCAGCAGCTTGGCCGGGACGGGAAGCACAGATACGCAGTATTTT,CASSLAGTGSTDTQYF
NA,NA,TRBV15,TRBJ1-6,TGTGCCACTACCCGACTCTCCTATAATTCACCCCTCCACTTT,CATTRLSYNSPLHF
NA,NA,TRBV5-1,TRBJ1-1,TGCGCCAGCAGCTTGGGGCACGGGAACACTGAAGCTTTCTTT,CASSLGHGNTEAFF
NA,NA,TRBV29-1,TRBJ1-6,TGCAGCGCTGCACGGGACGTCAATTCACCCCTCCACTTT,CSAARDVNSPLHF
NA,NA,TRBV6-5,TRBJ1-1,TGTGCCTCGGGTTTCGGAGGCGGCACTGAAGCTTTCTTT,CASGFGGGTEAFF
NA,NA,TRBV10-2,TRBJ2-2,TGCGCCAGCAGTGATCCCCCTAACACCGGGGAGCTGTTTTTT,CASSDPPNTGELFF
TRBD1,NA,TRBV2,TRBJ2-7,TGTGCCAGCAGGCCGAGGACAGGGGGTTCCTACGAGCAGTACTTC,CASRPRTGGSYEQYF
NA,NA,TRBV5-8,TRBJ1-3,TGTGCCAGCACCCGAACAGGGTTCTCTGGAAACACCATATATTTT,CASTRTGFSGNTIYF
NA,NA,TRBV9,TRBJ2-2,TGTGCCAGCAGCGTAGTAGGACGGCCGGAGCTGTTTTTT,CASSVVGRPELFF
NA,NA,TRBV6-5,TRBJ2-5,TGTGCCATCGGTCGGGTATCCAAAGAGACCCAGTACTTC,CAIGRVSKETQYF
NA,NA,TRBV19,TRBJ1-1,TGTGCCAGTACTTCTTACCCCGGTGGGGGTCCCACTGAAGCTTTCTTT,CASTSYPGGGPTEAFF
NA,NA,TRBV5-6,TRBJ2-7,TGTGCCAGCAGCCCCCTCGGTCCCGGAGTCACCTACGAGCAGTACTTC,CASSPLGPGVTYEQYF
NA,NA,TRBV5-1,TRBJ1-4,TGCGCCAGCAGCCCGGGACGCTATAATGAAAAACTGTTTTTT,CASSPGRYNEKLFF
NA,NA,TRBV11-2,TRBJ1-5,TGTGCCAGCACCGATATACGGACTCAGCCCCAGCATTTT,CASTDIRTQPQHF
NA,NA,TRBV5-1,TRBJ1-1,TGCGCCAGCAGCTTGGCCCCAAGTAACACTGAAGCTTTCTTT,CASSLAPSNTEAFF
TRBD1,NA,TRBV5-1,TRBJ2-7,TGCGCCAGCAGCAGAAACAGGGGAACTAGGTCCTACGAGCAGTACTTC,CASSRNRGTRSYEQYF
NA,NA,TRBV7-9,TRBJ2-3,TGTGCCAGCAGCTTACACGCAGATGATACGCAGTATTTT,CASSLHADDTQYF
TRBD2,NA,TRBV2,TRBJ2-1,TGTGCCAGCAGCGCGGGGGGGGCCTACAATGAGCAGTTCTTC,CASSAGGAYNEQFF
NA,NA,TRBV9,TRBJ1-2,TGTGCCAGCAGCGTAGGACAGAGCTATGGCTACACCTTC,CASSVGQSYGYTF